The 21 T cell receptor beta chains below all came from one sample that was sequenced in a study of T-cell reconstitution after alpha-beta-depleted transplantation in children. Unique molecular identifiers were incorporated into the prepared TCRbeta library. TCRdb independently ran MiXCR on the PCR reads; one entry per CDR3 protein. Among about 300,000 distinct CDR3 sequences listed, 10% were seen once. The sample in question was PBMCs, obtained before TCRalphabeta/CD19-depleted stem cell transplant. The source is a boy younger than two with acute myeloid leukemia, due to receive a stem cell transplant.

There are a few counts of this clonotype. The chain uses TRBV2 and TRBJ1-5, with D unresolved. Germline CDR1 SNHLY, CDR2 FYNNEI. The length of the CDR3 is 13 residues. Trimming left V 3 bases short and J 7 bases short, with 10 bases between. CDR3 coding DNA: TGTGCCAGCAGTGATTTGCAGACCCAGCCCCAGCATTTT. It specifies CASSDLQTQPQHF. The full variable domain, with the rest looked up from reference TRBV2 and TRBJ1-5, is EPEVTQTPSHQVTQMGQEVILRCVPISNHLYFYWYRQILGQKVEFLVSFYNNEISEKSEIFDDQFSVERPDGSNFTLKIRSTKLEDSAMYFCASSDLQTQPQHFGDGTRLSIL.

This clonotype has a count of ten or more. This sequence joins TRBV20-1 and TRBJ2-1, with D possibly matching TRBD1 (6 bases). The germline V gene has CDR1 DFQATT and CDR2 SNEGSKA (reference sequence). The CDR3 is made up of 14 amino acids. V dropped 3 bases and J dropped 0 bases, with 9 bases sitting between them. CDR3 in DNA: TGCAGTGCTAGCCGGGACAACTCCTACAATGAGCAGTTCTTC. Its translation is CSASRDNSYNEQFF.

This clonotype was seen ten or more times. The germline gene is not matched at one end of the junction; a read error may be the cause. The chain employs TRBV7-2 and TRBJ1-5; D is unresolved. Germline V gives CDR1 SGHTA, CDR2 FQGNSA. The CDR3 loop spans 13 amino acids. CDR3 bases: TGTGCCAGCAGCCCACGGAACAATCAGCCCCAGCAATTT. It is translated as CASSPRNNQPQQF.

This clonotype was detected many times. V and J are TRBV29-1 and TRBJ2-7; D is possibly TRBD1 (6 bases). The V gene lost 2 bases and the J gene lost 3 bases, with 23 bases spanning the gap. Germline CDR1 is SQVTM and CDR2 is ANQGSEA. This CDR3 is built from 17 residues. The CDR3, as DNA: TGCAGCGTTGAACGGGACACCAGACCAAACCCCTTCTACGAGCAGTACTTC. Translating gives CSVERDTRPNPFYEQYF.

This clonotype was detected only a few times. The chain recombines TRBV15 with TRBJ2-1, with TRBD1 matching 7 bases. The CDR3 extends over 15 amino acids. Trimming took 1 base from V and 6 from J; bases not matched to a gene: 6. Germline lookup yields CDR1 LNHNV and CDR2 YYDKDF (reference sequence). CDR3 nucleotides: TGTGCCACCAGCAGAGCCCAGGGGGTGGTCAATGAGCAGTTCTTC. Translating it yields CATSRAQGVVNEQFF.

This clonotype has at least ten counts. This chain uses TRBV10-3 with TRBJ2-5; 11 bases map to TRBD2. CDR1 and CDR2 (germline): ENHRY, SYGVKD. V shed 4 bases, J shed 0 bases, and the junction held 4 bases outside the gene matches. This CDR3 comprises 16 residues. The CDR3 here is CAISAASGRNQETQYF. The CDR3 DNA reads TGTGCCATCAGTGCGGCTAGCGGGAGGAACCAAGAGACCCAGTACTTC.

This clonotype occurred a few times. This chain joins TRBV20-1 and TRBJ2-5; 7 nucleotides match TRBD1. This CDR3 is 14 amino acids long. Germline V gene sequence: CDR1 DFQATT, CDR2 SNEGSKA (reference sequence). V was pared by 4 bases and J by 3 bases, with 8 bases of the junction left unmatched. This CDR3 reads CSAIPGTEEETQYF. The CDR3 DNA follows: TGCAGTGCTATTCCCGGGACAGAAGAAGAGACCCAGTACTTC.

In its sample, this clonotype was seen many times. The chain uses TRBV7-6 and TRBJ2-7; D is unresolved. CDR1 is SGHVS, CDR2 FNYEAQ, per germline. The CDR3 spans 12 residues. Trimming took off 4 bases at V and 3 bases at J, with 7 bases between the two ends. The CDR3 loop reads CASSSTYYEQYF. CDR3 DNA sequence: TGTGCCAGCAGCTCCACTTACTACGAGCAGTACTTC.

This clonotype has a count of ten or more. The J gene is TRBJ1-1, the V gene TRBV28, with 9 nucleotides matching TRBD1. Germline loops: CDR1 MDHEN, CDR2 SYDVKM. V trimming: 4 bases; J trimming: 5 bases; junction bases outside the gene matches: 14. The CDR3 is 17 residues long. The CDR3, as DNA: TGTGCCAGCAGTTCCCCCTTGCTAACAGGGGGCGGGACTGAAGCTTTCTTT. This codes for CASSSPLLTGGGTEAFF.

This clonotype was seen at least ten times. The chain carries TRBV29-1 and TRBJ2-7, with D possibly TRBD2 on 6 matching bases. Per germline, CDR1 SQVTM and CDR2 ANQGSEA. The CDR3 sequence is 13 residues long. V gave up 6 bases and J gave up 3 bases, with 15 bases separating them. The CDR3 sequence: CSVAGWLGYEQYF. Here the CDR3 DNA reads TGCAGCGTAGCGGGTTGGTTGGGCTACGAGCAGTACTTC.

The genes are TRBV4-2 and TRBJ2-3; 10 bases line up with TRBD2. CDR3 length: 19 amino acids. Germline V gene lookup returns CDR1 LGHNA and CDR2 YNFKEQ. With V trimmed by 6 bases and J by 4 bases, 19 bases remained unmatched. CDR3 amino acids: CASSSGTGGLARRADTQYF. The CDR3, as DNA: TGTGCCAGCAGTTCCGGGACGGGGGGACTAGCGCGCAGGGCAGATACGCAGTATTTT.

This clonotype was counted many times. At one end, the junction sequence differs from germline, possibly due to a read error. CDR3 sequence: CASGHPGTGRRETQYF. The CDR3 nucleotides read TGTGCCAGCGGCCACCCCGGGACAGGGAGAAGAGAGACCCAGTACTTC. The chain recombines TRBV3-1 with TRBJ2-5, with 9 bases matching TRBD1. The germline V gene has CDR1 LGHDT and CDR2 YNNKEL (reference sequence). The CDR3 totals 16 residues.

This clonotype occurred a few times. The chain has TRBV28 and TRBJ2-7; 10 bases fit TRBD2. Trimming cost V 5 bases and J 0 bases; bases outside gene matches: 7. This CDR3 is built from 16 residues. The germline gives CDR1 MDHEN, CDR2 SYDVKM. The CDR3 nucleotides read TGTGCCAGCAGTCCTAATCTAGCGGGAGACTCCTACGAGCAGTACTTC. Translating it yields CASSPNLAGDSYEQYF. Looking up the rest from reference TRBV28 and TRBJ2-7 gives the full variable domain: DVKVTQSSRYLVKRTGEKVFLECVQDMDHENMFWYRQDPGLGLRLIYFSYDVKMKEKGDIPEGYSVSREKKERFSLILESASTNQTSMYLCASSPNLAGDSYEQYFGPGTRLTVT.

This sequence joins TRBV5-1 and TRBJ2-7; tentative D call: TRBD1 (6 bases). The germline gives CDR1 SGHRS, CDR2 YFSETQ. Deletions cut 3 bases from V and 3 bases from J, with 10 bases between. This CDR3 is 13 amino acids long. CDR3 sequence (DNA): TGCGCCAGCAGCTCTAGGGGGATCTACGAGCAGTACTTC. Amino acid sequence: CASSSRGIYEQYF.

This clonotype was detected ten times or more. The rearrangement links TRBV5-4 to TRBJ2-5; D ambiguous. Germline-derived CDR1 and CDR2 are SGHNT and YYREEE (reference sequence). The length of the CDR3 is 12 residues. V lost 0 bases, J lost 5 bases, and 5 bases lay in between. CDR3 region: CASSLVDETQYF. The CDR3 coding sequence is TGTGCCAGCAGCTTGGTGGACGAGACCCAGTACTTC.

This clonotype was counted many times. The rearrangement joins TRBV9 to TRBJ2-6, with D tentatively TRBD1 or TRBD2 (5 bases each). Trimming removed 5 bases from V and 4 bases from J, with 13 bases in between. The germline V gene encodes CDR1 SGDLS and CDR2 YYNGEE. The CDR3 runs to 15 residues. The DNA for the CDR3 is TGTGCCAGCAGTGCTAACGGGGCCGGGGCCAACGTCCTGACTTTC. Its translation is CASSANGAGANVLTF. Together with reference TRBV9 and TRBJ2-6, the CDR3 gives the full variable domain: DSGVTQTPKHLITATGQRVTLRCSPRSGDLSVYWYQQSLDQGLQFLIQYYNGEERAKGNILERFSAQQFPDLHSELNLSSLELGDSALYFCASSANGAGANVLTFGAGSRLTVL.

This clonotype has ten or more counts. This rearrangement joins TRBV6-1 to TRBJ2-2; 7 bases match TRBD2. Germline values: CDR1 MNHNS, CDR2 SASEGT. This CDR3 region has 14 residues. The J segment lost 4 bases and the V segment lost 7 bases, leaving 6 bases of the junction unmatched. CDR3 region: CASTFTSATGELFF. CDR3 in DNA: TGTGCCAGCACCTTTACTAGCGCCACCGGGGAGCTGTTTTTT.

This clonotype was detected ten times or more. The gene calls are TRBV5-1 and TRBJ2-3; D could derive from TRBD1 or TRBD2 (6 bases each). The germline V and J ends were trimmed by 1 base and 4 bases, with 13 bases remaining between them. Looked up from germline, CDR1 is SGHRS and CDR2 is YFSETQ. The CDR3 is 15 amino acids. The CDR3 coding sequence is TGCGCCAGCAGCTTGTCGGAGGGGGGATCAGATACGCAGTATTTT. Translation gives CASSLSEGGSDTQYF.

Ten or more counts support this clonotype. The chain recombines TRBV12-3 or TRBV12-4 with TRBJ2-7, with D perhaps assigned TRBD1 or TRBD2 (6 bases each). Deletions cut 0 bases from V and 4 bases from J, with 10 bases between. The CDR3 spans 14 residues. The CDR3 region has the DNA TGTGCCAGCAGTTTAGCGGGGGGCCAATACGAGCAGTACTTC. It specifies CASSLAGGQYEQYF.

The chain employs TRBV12-3 or TRBV12-4 and TRBJ1-4; D gene uncertain. The CDR3 runs 15 residues. The V end was cut by 1 base, the J end by 8 bases, with 14 bases between. CDR3 loop: CASSLDGMGYEKLFF. Here the CDR3 DNA reads TGTGCCAGCAGTTTAGATGGGATGGGGTACGAAAAACTGTTTTTT.

This clonotype was detected only a few times. The genes are TRBV10-3 and TRBJ2-2; 7 bases align to TRBD1. Trimming cost V 0 bases and J 8 bases; bases outside gene matches: 6. CDR3 length: 15 residues. Germline CDR1 ENHRY, CDR2 SYGVKD. CDR3 sequence (DNA): TGTGCCATCAGTGAGTCGGGACAGCCGATGGGGGAGCTGTTTTTT. Its protein product is CAISESGQPMGELFF.